The subject of this entry is one TCR beta chain. Its antigen is currently unknown. The source of the sample is a study of cytomegalovirus exposure and HLA in healthy donors. Study findings and constraints: Accurate HLA-A and HLA-B prediction from TCR beta sequences was reported for most subjects.

Germline-derived CDR1 and CDR2 are LNHDA and SQIVND (reference sequence). There are 15 residues in the CDR3. V was clipped by 5 bases and J by 0 bases, with 8 bases between them. PCR was performed using 60 Vbeta and 13 Jbeta primers. Assay used: immunoSEQ multiplex PCR; TCRdb lists only in-frame clones, some missing. Of more than 100,000 clones in the sample, over 70% were seen once. The gene calls are TRBV19 and TRBJ2-6; tentative D call: TRBD1 (6 bases). The specimen was PBMCs. The sequence was collected from a woman aged 18-35 years in good health and CMV-seronegative. The CDR3 DNA is TGTGCCAGTAGTCCACAGGGCTCTGGGGCCAACGTCCTGACTTTC. This codes for CASSPQGSGANVLTF.